The present TCR beta chain was sequenced within a study of T cells in Graves' hyperthyroidism and ophthalmopathy. Whole-study findings and limits: Most clonotypes expanded in thyroid above 0.001 were likewise present in blood.

This sample holds PBMCs from roughly 10 ml fresh peripheral blood. It was RNA transcripts that yielded the amplified TCR beta CDR3 regions. RT-PCR in the first round (using the HTBI primer set) targeted the TCR CDR3. MiXCR was run by TCRdb on the multiplex PCR reads, yielding one entry per CDR3 protein. Here the sample spans around 620,000 distinct CDR3 sequences, approximately 15% being singletons. Germline CDR1 reads SGHTA; CDR2 reads FQGNSA. The trim removed 5 bases at V and 6 bases at J, leaving 19 bases unmatched. This CDR3 region has 19 residues. The sample holds many counts of this clonotype. Its antigen is still unknown.

Sequenced material: blood. This TCR derives from a woman under 30 with Graves' ophthalmopathy. The V gene is TRBV7-2, the J gene TRBJ2-3; 11 bases fit TRBD2. CDR3 amino acids: CASSQPLGRSGRAPDTQYF. The CDR3 DNA sequence: TGTGCCAGCAGCCAACCACTCGGGCGTAGCGGGAGGGCTCCGGATACGCAGTATTTT.